Below are 17 T cell receptor beta chains sequenced from a single sample in a study of cytomegalovirus exposure and HLA in healthy donors. The PCR contained 60 Vbeta and 13 Jbeta primers. TCRdb keeps only in-frame clones here, not all; method: immunoSEQ multiplex PCR. The repertoire includes 90,000 to 100,000 clones, roughly 80% of them detected once, and 16% sits in the top ten. Material: PBMCs. The receptors derive from a man in his 60s in good health and CMV-seropositive.

As concerns this clone: Its ends do not fully match the called genes, so a read error is possible. V and J are TRBV7-6 and TRBJ1-5, with D unclear. Germline CDR1 reads SGHVS; CDR2 reads FNYEAQ. CDR3 length: 13 residues. CDR3 nucleotides: TGTGCCAACAGCTTAGACCGGTATCAGCCCCAGCATTTT. Amino acid sequence: CANSLDRYQPQHF.

This rearrangement joins TRBV5-1 to TRBJ2-5; 7 nucleotides match TRBD1. The CDR3 runs 14 residues. Germline V gene sequence: CDR1 SGHRS, CDR2 YFSETQ. The J segment lost 1 base and the V segment lost 4 bases, leaving 4 bases of the junction unmatched. CDR3 sequence: CASSRQGTQETQYF. CDR3 DNA: TGCGCCAGCAGCCGACAGGGCACCCAAGAGACCCAGTACTTC.

This chain links TRBV2 with TRBJ2-5; the D is unclear. Germline values: CDR1 SNHLY, CDR2 FYNNEI. Trimming pared 6 bases from V and 5 bases from J, leaving 7 bases between. CDR3 length: 11 amino acids. The CDR3 sequence: CASRYGETQYF. The CDR3 coding sequence is TGTGCCAGCAGATACGGGGAGACCCAGTACTTC.

This chain joins TRBV28 and TRBJ2-7, with a weak D call TRBD2 (6 bases). Trimming took 1 base from V and 8 from J, leaving 21 bases between them. Germline assignment: CDR1 MDHEN and CDR2 SYDVKM. The length of the CDR3 is 16 residues. DNA of the CDR3: TGTGCCAGCAGTTTATCCACGGGGCCCCTTACTAGCAAGCAGTACTTC. Amino acid sequence: CASSLSTGPLTSKQYF.

Here the CDR3 DNA reads TGTGCCAGCAGTCTCCGGACTAGCGGGGGGGTCAATGAGCAGTTCTTC. The encoded protein is CASSLRTSGGVNEQFF. The chain is built from TRBV27 and TRBJ2-1; 15 positions match TRBD2. Germline V lookup: CDR1 MNHEY, CDR2 SMNVEV (reference sequence). The CDR3 sequence is 16 residues long. V gave up 5 bases and J gave up 6 bases; unmatched junction bases: 5.

The DNA for the CDR3 is TGTGCCAGCAGTGAACCTCGGGTGGGCACAGATACGCAGTATTTT. Translated, it gives CASSEPRVGTDTQYF. The chain carries TRBV2 and TRBJ2-3; D not resolved. V dropped 2 bases and J dropped 1 base, with 10 bases sitting between them. Germline assignment: CDR1 SNHLY and CDR2 FYNNEI. The CDR3 length is 15 residues.

This clone was detected only once. The J gene is TRBJ2-3, the V gene TRBV27; 7 positions match TRBD1. V lost 3 bases and J lost 7; bases outside the gene matches: 10. Looked up from germline, CDR1 is MNHEY and CDR2 is SMNVEV (reference sequence). This CDR3 has 15 amino acids. The CDR3 sequence is CASSLARQGGNTQYF. The CDR3 region has the DNA TGTGCCAGCAGTTTGGCCAGACAGGGCGGAAATACGCAGTATTTT.

This clone has only a few counts. The chain employs TRBV6-6 and TRBJ1-1; D is ambiguous. V was trimmed by 6 bases and J by 3 bases, leaving 8 bases between them. The germline V gene has CDR1 MNHNY and CDR2 SVGAGI (reference sequence). The CDR3 covers 12 residues. In nucleotides, the CDR3 is TGTGCCAGCAGGCCCGCGTACACTGAAGCTTTCTTT. Its protein is CASRPAYTEAFF.

The V and J genes are TRBV5-1 and TRBJ2-7; D perhaps matches TRBD1 (6 bases). V was trimmed by 5 bases and J by 3 bases, leaving 12 bases between them. Germline CDR1 is SGHRS and CDR2 is YFSETQ. This CDR3 contains 13 residues. CDR3 residues: CASRPGQNYEQYF. In DNA form, the CDR3 reads TGCGCCAGCAGACCCGGACAGAACTACGAGCAGTACTTC.

This clone was detected only a few times. The gene calls are TRBV27 and TRBJ1-5, with TRBD1 identical over 7 bases. Germline CDR1 MNHEY, CDR2 SMNVEV (reference sequence). This CDR3 contains 15 residues. Trimming took 0 bases from V and 1 from J; bases not matched to a gene: 0. CDR3 DNA sequence: TGTGCCAGCAGTTTATCGGGACAGAGCAATCAGCCCCAGCATTTT. The encoded protein is CASSLSGQSNQPQHF.

The chain links TRBV5-1 to TRBJ2-2, with TRBD1 as a possible D gene (8 bases). Trimming shortened V by 4 bases and J by 5 bases, and 27 bases separated the two germline ends. Germline V gene data show CDR1 as SGHRS and CDR2 as YFSETQ. The CDR3 extends over 19 amino acids. CDR3 amino acids: CASSRPIYGQGGLTGELFF. The CDR3 bases are TGCGCCAGCAGCCGACCCATCTACGGACAGGGAGGGTTGACCGGGGAGCTGTTTTTT.

This rearrangement joins TRBV19 to TRBJ1-1; the D gene is possibly TRBD1 (6 bases). Trimming removed 7 bases at V and 5 bases at J, with 14 bases between. CDR3 size: 13 residues. In germline, CDR1 is LNHDA, CDR2 SQIVND (reference sequence). CDR3 protein: CASTHTGSTEAFF. As DNA, the CDR3 is TGTGCCAGTACCCACACAGGGAGTACTGAAGCTTTCTTT. Based on the CDR3 plus reference TRBV19 and TRBJ1-1, the full variable domain is DGGITQSPKYLFRKEGQNVTLSCEQNLNHDAMYWYRQDPGQGLRLIYYSQIVNDFQKGDIAEGYSVSREKKESFPLTVTSAQKNPTAFYLCASTHTGSTEAFFGQGTRLTVV.

The chain joins TRBV27 to TRBJ2-3, with a possible D match to TRBD1 (6 bases). This CDR3 has 15 residues. The V gene's germline CDR1 is MNHEY and CDR2 SMNVEV (reference sequence). V was shortened by 5 bases and J by 2 bases, with 14 bases between the two germline ends. The DNA for the CDR3 is TGTGCCAGCAGTCCCCTGGACAGTCTCACAGATACGCAGTATTTT. This translates into CASSPLDSLTDTQYF.

The V and J genes are TRBV19 and TRBJ2-7; TRBD2 is a possible D gene (6 bases). V was trimmed by 1 base and J by 2 bases, leaving 9 bases between them. Germline assignment: CDR1 LNHDA and CDR2 SQIVND (reference sequence). CDR3 size: 14 residues. The CDR3 protein is CASSIVGLPYEQYF. CDR3 DNA sequence: TGTGCCAGTAGTATAGTGGGACTCCCCTACGAGCAGTACTTC.

The rearrangement joins TRBV5-4 to TRBJ2-7; the D gene is possibly TRBD2 (6 bases). The CDR3 sequence is 14 residues long. Trimming took 4 bases from V and 2 from J, leaving 13 bases between them. Germline assignment: CDR1 SGHNT and CDR2 YYREEE (reference sequence). The CDR3 sequence: CASSPGTVPYEQYF. The DNA for the CDR3 is TGTGCCAGCAGCCCGGGGACTGTTCCCTACGAGCAGTACTTC.

This chain links TRBV27 with TRBJ2-1, with a weak D call TRBD2 (6 bases). The CDR3 spans 12 residues. The germline CDR1 and CDR2 sequences are MNHEY and SMNVEV (reference sequence). Trimming cost V 5 bases and J 13 bases, with 15 bases left between them. CDR3 nucleotides: TGTGCCAGCAGTATCAACCGGGACTTTCAGTTCTTC. Its protein is CASSINRDFQFF.

The CDR3 here is CASILASIPSGELFF. The CDR3 DNA is TGTGCCAGCATACTAGCATCAATCCCATCCGGGGAGCTGTTTTTT. The chain employs TRBV7-8 and TRBJ2-2, with D possibly matching TRBD2 (6 bases). Germline values: CDR1 SGHVS, CDR2 FQNEAQ. V lost 7 bases to trimming and J lost 6 bases, with 18 bases between them. The CDR3 sequence is 15 residues long.